This TCR beta chain was captured by sequencing in a study of CD8 T cells in Susac syndrome. Unmatched junction bases numbered 3, after V lost 0 bases and J lost 1 base. The length of the CDR3 is 15 residues. Comment on this clonotype: What it recognizes is unknown.

The T cells that were sequenced for TCR beta were CD8+ and CD4+ cells from blood. Points from the study as a whole: As acknowledged by the study, its TCR sequencing and HLA analysis included a relatively small number of individuals.

With random hexamers, roughly 0.45 to 1 ug RNA was reverse transcribed. It was immunoSEQ multiplex PCR that amplified TCR beta CDR3 across 54 Vbeta and 13 Jbeta. TCRdb re-called the immunoSEQ multiplex PCR reads with MiXCR, one entry per CDR3 protein. The sample holds about 140,000 distinct CDR3 sequences; approximately 95% are singletons and the top ten take over 0.1%. The TCR was taken from a human donor with multiple sclerosis. The material sequenced was CD4+ T cells from PBMCs. The V gene is TRBV12-3 or TRBV12-4, the J gene TRBJ2-7, with 7 bases aligning to TRBD1. CDR3 protein: CASSLAGTVSYEQYF. The CDR3 bases are TGTGCCAGCAGTTTAGCTGGGACAGTGTCCTACGAGCAGTACTTC.